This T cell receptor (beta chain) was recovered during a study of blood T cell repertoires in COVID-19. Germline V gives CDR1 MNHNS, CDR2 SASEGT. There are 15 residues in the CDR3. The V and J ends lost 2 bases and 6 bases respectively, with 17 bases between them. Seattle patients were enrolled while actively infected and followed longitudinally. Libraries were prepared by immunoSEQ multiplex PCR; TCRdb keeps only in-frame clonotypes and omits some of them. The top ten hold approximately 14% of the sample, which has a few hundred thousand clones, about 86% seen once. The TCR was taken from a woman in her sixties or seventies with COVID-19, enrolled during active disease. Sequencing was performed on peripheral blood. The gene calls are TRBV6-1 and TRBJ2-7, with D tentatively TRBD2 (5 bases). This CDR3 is CASSEFGSLGSEQYF. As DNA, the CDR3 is TGTGCCAGCAGTGAATTCGGGTCCTTAGGGAGCGAGCAGTACTTC.